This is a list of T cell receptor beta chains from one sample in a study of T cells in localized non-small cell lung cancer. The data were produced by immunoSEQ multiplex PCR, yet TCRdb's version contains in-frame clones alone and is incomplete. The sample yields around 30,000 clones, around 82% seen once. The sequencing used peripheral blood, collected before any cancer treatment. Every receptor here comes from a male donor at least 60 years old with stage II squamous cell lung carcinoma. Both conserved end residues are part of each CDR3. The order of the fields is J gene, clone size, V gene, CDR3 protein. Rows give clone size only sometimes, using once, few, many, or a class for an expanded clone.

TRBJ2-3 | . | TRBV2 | CASSSLAGGTDTQYF
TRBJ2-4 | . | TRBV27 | CASSGRAGGGIQYF
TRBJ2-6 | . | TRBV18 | CASSPTGDNVLTF
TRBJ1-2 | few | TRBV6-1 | CASSEASPRGRLPYTF
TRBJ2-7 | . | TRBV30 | CAWSKGEGSYEQYF
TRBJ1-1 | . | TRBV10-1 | CASSETLYTEAFF
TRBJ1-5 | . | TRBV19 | CASSIGQGAYQPQHF
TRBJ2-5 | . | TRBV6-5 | CASSYSGETQYF
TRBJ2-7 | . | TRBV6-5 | CASSPGLAAEQYF
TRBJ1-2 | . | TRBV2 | CASSEASDREDYGYTF
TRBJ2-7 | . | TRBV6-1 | CASRTALGEQYF
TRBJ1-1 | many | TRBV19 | CASSWWNTEAFF
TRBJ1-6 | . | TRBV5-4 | CASSMDNYNSPLHF
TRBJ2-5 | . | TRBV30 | CAWSASGLAAEQYF
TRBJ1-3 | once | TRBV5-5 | CASSSNVGVNTIYF
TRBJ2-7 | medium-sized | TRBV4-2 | CASSPAGGYEQYF
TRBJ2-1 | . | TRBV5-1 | CASSPRQGGDEQFF
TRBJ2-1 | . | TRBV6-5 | CASSYRLAGNEQFF
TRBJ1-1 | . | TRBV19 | CASGYRGMNTEAFF
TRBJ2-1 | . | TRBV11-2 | CASSYGTVINEQFF
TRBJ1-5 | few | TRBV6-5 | CASSPGQSNQPQHF
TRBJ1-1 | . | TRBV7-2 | CASRKGRTEAFF
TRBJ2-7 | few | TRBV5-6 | CASTSRAGVRYEQYF
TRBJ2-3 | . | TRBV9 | CASSPGTSLGADTQYF
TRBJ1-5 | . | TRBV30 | CAWSVASQQPQHF
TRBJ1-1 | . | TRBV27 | CASNRRQGAPEAFF
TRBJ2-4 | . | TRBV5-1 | CASSLGTGEDIQYF
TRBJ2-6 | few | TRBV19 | CASIDRESSGANVLTF
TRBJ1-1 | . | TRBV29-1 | CSVERGQGYTEAFF
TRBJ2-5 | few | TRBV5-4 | CASSLGGLLETQYF
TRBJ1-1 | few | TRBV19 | CASSTGTATEAFF
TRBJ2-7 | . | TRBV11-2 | CASSLERWNEQYF
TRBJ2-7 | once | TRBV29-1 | CSVGQGAYEQYF
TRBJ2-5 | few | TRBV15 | CATSRGDRAGETQYF
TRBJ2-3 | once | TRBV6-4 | CASRVDRGADTQYF
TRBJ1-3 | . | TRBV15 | CATSLRGNTIYF
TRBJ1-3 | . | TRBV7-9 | CASGDNSGNTIYF
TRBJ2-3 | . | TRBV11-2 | CASSFGDTQYF
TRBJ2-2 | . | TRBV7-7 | CASSLGTAPGELFF
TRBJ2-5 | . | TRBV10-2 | CASSEGGSPQETQYF
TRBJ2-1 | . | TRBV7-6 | CASSLSRTGTYNEQFF
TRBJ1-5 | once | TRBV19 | CASSIYPAPGHQPQHF
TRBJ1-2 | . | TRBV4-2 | CASSPDGYGYTF
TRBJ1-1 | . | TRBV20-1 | CSASGGIQAFF
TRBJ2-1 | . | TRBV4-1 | CASSQDGGAYNEQFF
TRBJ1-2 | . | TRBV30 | CAWSVSSNYGYTF
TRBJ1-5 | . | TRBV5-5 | CASSLRGMRQPQHF